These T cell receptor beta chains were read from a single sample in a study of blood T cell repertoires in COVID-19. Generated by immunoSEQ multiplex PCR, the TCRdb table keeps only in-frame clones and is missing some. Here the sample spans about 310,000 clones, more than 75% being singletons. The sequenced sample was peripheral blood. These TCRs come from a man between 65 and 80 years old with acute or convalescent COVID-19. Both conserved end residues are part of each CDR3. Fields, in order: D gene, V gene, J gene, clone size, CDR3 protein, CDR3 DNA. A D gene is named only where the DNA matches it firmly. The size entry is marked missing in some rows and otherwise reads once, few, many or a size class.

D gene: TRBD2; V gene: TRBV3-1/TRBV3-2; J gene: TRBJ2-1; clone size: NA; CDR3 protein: CASSQTGLAGPSYNEQFF; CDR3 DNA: TGTGCCAGCAGCCAAACAGGACTAGCGGGACCATCCTACAATGAGCAGTTCTTC
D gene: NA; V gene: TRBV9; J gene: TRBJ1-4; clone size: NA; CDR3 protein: CASSGTATNEKLFF; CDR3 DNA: TGTGCCAGCAGCGGGACAGCTACTAATGAAAAACTGTTTTTT
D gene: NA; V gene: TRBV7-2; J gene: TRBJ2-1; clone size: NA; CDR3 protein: CASQQSVRSYNEQFF; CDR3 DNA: TGTGCCAGCCAACAAAGCGTTCGGTCCTACAATGAGCAGTTCTTC
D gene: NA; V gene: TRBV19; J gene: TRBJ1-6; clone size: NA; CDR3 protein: CASSRSAADSPLHF; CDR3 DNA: TGTGCCAGTAGTAGGTCCGCGGCGGATTCACCCCTCCACTTT
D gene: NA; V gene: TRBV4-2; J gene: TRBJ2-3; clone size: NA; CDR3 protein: CASSYQDISGASGTDTQYF; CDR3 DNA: TGTGCCAGCAGCTACCAAGATATTTCCGGTGCTAGCGGCACAGATACGCAGTATTTT
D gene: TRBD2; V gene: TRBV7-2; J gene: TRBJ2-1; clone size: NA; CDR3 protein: CASSLAGVGLAGAGEQFF; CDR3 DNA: TGTGCCAGCAGCTTAGCTGGAGTAGGGCTAGCGGGAGCAGGTGAGCAGTTCTTC
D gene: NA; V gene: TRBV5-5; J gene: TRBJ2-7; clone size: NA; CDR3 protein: CASSLAFRDYEQYF; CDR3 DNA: TGTGCCAGCAGCTTGGCCTTCAGGGATTACGAGCAGTACTTC
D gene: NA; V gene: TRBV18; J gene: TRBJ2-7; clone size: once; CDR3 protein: CASSPQGTNYEQYF; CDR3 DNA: TGTGCCAGCTCACCACAGGGGACAAACTACGAGCAGTACTTC
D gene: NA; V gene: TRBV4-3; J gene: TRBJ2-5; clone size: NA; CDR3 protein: CASSHRERETQYF; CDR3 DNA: TGCGCCAGCAGCCATCGAGAGAGGGAGACCCAGTACTTC
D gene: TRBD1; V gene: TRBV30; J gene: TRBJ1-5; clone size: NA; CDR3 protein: CAWSRPGTGNQPQHF; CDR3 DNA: TGTGCCTGGAGTAGACCCGGGACAGGGAATCAGCCCCAGCATTTT
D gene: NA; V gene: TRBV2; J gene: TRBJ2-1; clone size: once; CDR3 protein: CASSDQRLVRNEQFF; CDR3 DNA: TGTGCCAGCAGTGATCAGCGGCTAGTGCGAAATGAGCAGTTCTTC
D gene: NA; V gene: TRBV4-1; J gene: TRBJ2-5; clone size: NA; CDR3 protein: CASSHEGWRQETQYF; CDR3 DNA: TGCGCCAGCAGCCATGAAGGGTGGAGGCAAGAGACCCAGTACTTC
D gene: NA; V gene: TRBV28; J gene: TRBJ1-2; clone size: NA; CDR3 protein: CASSPPLLSGYTF; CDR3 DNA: TGTGCCAGCAGTCCCCCCCTCCTAAGTGGCTACACCTTC
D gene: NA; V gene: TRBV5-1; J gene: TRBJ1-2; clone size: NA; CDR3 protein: CASSPETSYGYTF; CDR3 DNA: TGCGCCAGCAGCCCCGAAACTTCCTATGGCTACACCTTC
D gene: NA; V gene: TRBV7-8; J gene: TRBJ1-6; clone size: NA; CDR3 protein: CASSLAQRGGSPLHF; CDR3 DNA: TGTGCCAGCAGCTTAGCCCAGCGGGGGGGGTCACCCCTCCACTTT
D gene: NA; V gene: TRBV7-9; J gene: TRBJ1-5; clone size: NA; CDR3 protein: CAIRKWEYNQPQHF; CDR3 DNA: TGTGCCATCAGGAAGTGGGAGTACAATCAGCCCCAGCATTTT